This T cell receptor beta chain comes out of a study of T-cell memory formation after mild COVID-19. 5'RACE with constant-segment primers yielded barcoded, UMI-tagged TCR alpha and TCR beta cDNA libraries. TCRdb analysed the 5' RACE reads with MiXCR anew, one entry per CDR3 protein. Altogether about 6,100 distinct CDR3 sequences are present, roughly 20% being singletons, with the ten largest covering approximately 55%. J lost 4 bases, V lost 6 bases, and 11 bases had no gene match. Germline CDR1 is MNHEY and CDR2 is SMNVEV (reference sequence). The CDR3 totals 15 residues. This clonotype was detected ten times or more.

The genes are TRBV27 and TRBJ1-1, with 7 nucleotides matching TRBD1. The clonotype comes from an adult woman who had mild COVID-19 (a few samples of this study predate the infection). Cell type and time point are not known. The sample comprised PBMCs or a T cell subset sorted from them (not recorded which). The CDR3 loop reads CASRFSTGLITEAFF. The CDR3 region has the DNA TGTGCCAGCAGGTTTTCGACAGGGTTGATCACTGAAGCTTTCTTT.